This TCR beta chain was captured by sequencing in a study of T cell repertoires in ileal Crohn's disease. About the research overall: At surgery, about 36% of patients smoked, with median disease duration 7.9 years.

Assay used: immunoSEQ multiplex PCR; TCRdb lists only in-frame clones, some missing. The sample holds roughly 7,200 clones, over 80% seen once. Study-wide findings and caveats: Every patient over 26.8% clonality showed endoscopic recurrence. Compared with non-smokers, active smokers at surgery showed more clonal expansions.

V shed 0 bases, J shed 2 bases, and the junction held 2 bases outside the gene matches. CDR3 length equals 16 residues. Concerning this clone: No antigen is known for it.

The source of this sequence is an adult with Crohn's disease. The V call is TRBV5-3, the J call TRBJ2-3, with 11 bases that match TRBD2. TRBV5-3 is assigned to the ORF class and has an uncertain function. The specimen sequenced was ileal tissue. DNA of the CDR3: TGTGCCAGAAGCTTGGGACTAGCGGGACCCACAGATACGCAGTATTTT. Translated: CARSLGLAGPTDTQYF.